This TCR beta chain was captured by sequencing in a study of cytomegalovirus exposure and HLA in healthy donors. As for the study in general: Drawn from HLA-typed donors, 65 million to 100 million unique TCRs were held in an early data release. Whole-study findings and limits: The study listed approximately 170 cytomegalovirus-associated TCR beta chains.

This clone was recorded only once. Its target is not known. PCR employed 60 Vbeta and 13 Jbeta primers. Using immunoSEQ multiplex PCR, the repertoire was profiled, and TCRdb retains in-frame clones only, with some absent. The sample records some 190,000 clones, around 83% being singletons. This receptor was obtained from a man aged 35 to 55 in good health and CMV-seropositive. What was sequenced was PBMCs.

CDR3 amino acids: CASSLGGPQQYF. The DNA of the CDR3 is TGTGCCAGCAGCTTAGGGGGGCCCCAACAGTACTTC. This chain links TRBV7-6 with TRBJ2-7; the D gene is possibly TRBD1 (6 bases). Per germline, CDR1 SGHVS and CDR2 FNYEAQ. CDR3 length: 12 residues. Trimming took off 1 base at V and 10 bases at J, with 11 bases between the two ends.